This TCR beta chain was observed in a study of blood T cell repertoires in COVID-19. In this sample, this clone turned up once. Researchers sorted participants into cohorts using their self-reported clinical history. Symptom resolution, clearance, or two negative PCRs marked donors in Cohort 3 as recovered. Assay: immunoSEQ multiplex PCR; the TCRdb copy retains only in-frame clones and omits some. The data hold some 320,000 clones, with roughly 90% observed a single time. The TCR originated in a man in his fifties or sixties who had recovered from COVID-19. The source material was PBMCs or T cells enriched from blood (not recorded which).

CDR3 nucleotides: TGTGCCAGCAGTGAAGGGGGGCAGGTCTATGGCTACACCTTC. It encodes CASSEGGQVYGYTF. The chain has TRBV2 and TRBJ1-2; weak D call: TRBD1 (6 bases). Germline lookup yields CDR1 SNHLY and CDR2 FYNNEI. The CDR3 loop spans 14 amino acids. V was shortened by 1 base and J by 4 bases, with 10 bases between the two germline ends.